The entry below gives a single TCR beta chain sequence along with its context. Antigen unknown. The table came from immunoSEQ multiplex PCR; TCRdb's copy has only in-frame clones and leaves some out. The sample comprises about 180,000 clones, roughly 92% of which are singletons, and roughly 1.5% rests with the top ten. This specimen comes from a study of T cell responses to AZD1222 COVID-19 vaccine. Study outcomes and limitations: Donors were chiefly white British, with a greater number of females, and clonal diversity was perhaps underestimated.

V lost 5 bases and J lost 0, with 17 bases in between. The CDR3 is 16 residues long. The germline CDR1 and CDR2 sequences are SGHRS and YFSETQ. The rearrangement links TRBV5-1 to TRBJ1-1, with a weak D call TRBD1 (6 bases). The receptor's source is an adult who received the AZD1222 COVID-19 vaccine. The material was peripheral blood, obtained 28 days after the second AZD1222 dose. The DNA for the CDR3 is TGCGCCAGCAGAAACAGGGAGTCAATCATGAACACTGAAGCTTTCTTT. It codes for CASRNRESIMNTEAFF.